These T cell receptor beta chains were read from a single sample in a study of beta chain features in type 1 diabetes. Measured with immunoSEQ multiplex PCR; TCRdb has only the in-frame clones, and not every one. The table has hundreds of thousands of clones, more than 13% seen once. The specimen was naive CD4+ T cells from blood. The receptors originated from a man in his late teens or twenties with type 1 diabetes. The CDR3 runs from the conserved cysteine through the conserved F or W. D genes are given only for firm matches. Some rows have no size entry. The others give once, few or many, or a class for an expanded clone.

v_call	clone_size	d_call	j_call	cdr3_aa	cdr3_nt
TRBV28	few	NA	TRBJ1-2	CASSLRDYGYTF	TGTGCCAGCAGTCTAAGGGACTATGGCTACACCTTC
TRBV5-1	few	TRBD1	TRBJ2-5	CASSLEVRGPETQYF	TGCGCCAGCAGCTTGGAGGTCAGGGGGCCAGAGACCCAGTACTTC
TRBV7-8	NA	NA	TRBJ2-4	CASSLGRTKNIQYF	TGTGCCAGCAGCTTGGGACGGACCAAAAACATTCAGTACTTC
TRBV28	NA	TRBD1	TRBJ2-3	CASSHRGQGTDTQYF	TGTGCCAGCAGTCACAGGGGGCAGGGTACAGATACGCAGTATTTT
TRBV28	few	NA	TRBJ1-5	CASSPPGNQPQHF	TGTGCCAGCAGTCCCCCTGGCAATCAGCCCCAGCATTTT
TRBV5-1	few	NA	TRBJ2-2	CASSPRIAGELFF	TGCGCCAGCAGCCCTCGGATCGCCGGGGAGCTGTTTTTT
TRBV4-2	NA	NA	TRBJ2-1	CASSQQTELSEQFF	TGTGCCAGCAGCCAACAGACGGAGTTAAGTGAGCAGTTCTTC
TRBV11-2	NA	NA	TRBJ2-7	CASSTTALGQYF	TGTGCCAGCAGCACAACAGCCCTGGGGCAGTACTTC
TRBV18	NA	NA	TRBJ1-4	CASSPSGYGEKLFF	TGTGCCAGCTCACCGTCGGGGTATGGTGAAAAACTGTTTTTT
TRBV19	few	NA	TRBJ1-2	CASSIAPSDGGYTF	TGTGCCAGTAGTATAGCCCCCTCCGACGGCGGCTACACCTTC
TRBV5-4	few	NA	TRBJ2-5	CASKRGGYQETQYF	TGTGCCAGCAAGAGAGGCGGGTACCAAGAGACCCAGTACTTC
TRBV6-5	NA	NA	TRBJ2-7	CASSYSYPRSEQYF	TGTGCCAGCAGTTACTCCTACCCCCGGTCCGAGCAGTACTTC
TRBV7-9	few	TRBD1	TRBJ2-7	CASSLEGQGREQYF	TGTGCCAGCAGCTTAGAGGGACAGGGGAGAGAGCAGTACTTC
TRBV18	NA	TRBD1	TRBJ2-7	CASSPRGTGSKSYEQYF	TGTGCCAGCTCACCACGGGGGACAGGAAGTAAGTCCTACGAGCAGTACTTC
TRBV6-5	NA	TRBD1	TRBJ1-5	CASSRTGMSNQPQHF	TGTGCCAGCAGTCGGACAGGTATGAGCAATCAGCCCCAGCATTTT
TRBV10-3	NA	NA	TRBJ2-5	CAISESSGGETQYF	TGTGCCATCAGTGAGTCTTCGGGGGGCGAGACCCAGTACTTC
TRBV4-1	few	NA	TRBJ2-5	CASSKDGRQETQYF	TGCGCCAGCAGCAAGGATGGGCGACAAGAGACCCAGTACTTC
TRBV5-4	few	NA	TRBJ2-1	CASSLGRSSYNEQFF	TGTGCCAGCAGCTTGGGTCGAAGCTCCTACAATGAGCAGTTCTTC
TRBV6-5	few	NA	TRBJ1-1	CASSRDASEAFF	TGTGCCAGCAGTCGGGACGCATCTGAGGCTTTCTTT
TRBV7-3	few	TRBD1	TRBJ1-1	CASSLAPPDRGNTEAFF	TGTGCCAGCAGCTTAGCCCCGCCCGACAGGGGGAACACTGAAGCTTTCTTT
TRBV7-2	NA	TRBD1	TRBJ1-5	CASSFSDRSWGNQPQHF	TGTGCCAGCAGCTTTTCGGACAGGAGTTGGGGCAATCAGCCCCAGCATTTT
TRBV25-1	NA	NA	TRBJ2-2	CASSVLRGELFF	TGTGCCAGCAGCGTACTTCGGGGGGAGCTGTTTTTT
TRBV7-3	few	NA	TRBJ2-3	CASSRSRVPDTQYF	TGTGCCAGCAGCCGAAGCCGAGTTCCAGATACGCAGTATTTT
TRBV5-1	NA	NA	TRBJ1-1	CASSLYSENTEAFF	TGCGCCAGCAGCTTGTACAGCGAGAACACTGAAGCTTTCTTT
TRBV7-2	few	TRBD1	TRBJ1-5	CASSPPGQGVGQPQHF	TGTGCCAGCAGCCCGCCCGGACAGGGGGTAGGTCAGCCCCAGCATTTT
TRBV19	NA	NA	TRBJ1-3	CASSMAAVPIYF	TGTGCCAGTAGTATGGCCGCGGTCCCCATATATTTT
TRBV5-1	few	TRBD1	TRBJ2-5	CASSQRTGAGETQYF	TGCGCCAGCAGCCAAAGGACAGGGGCTGGGGAGACCCAGTACTTC
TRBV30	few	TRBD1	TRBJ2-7	CAWRQGAREQYF	TGTGCCTGGAGACAGGGGGCGCGCGAGCAGTACTTC
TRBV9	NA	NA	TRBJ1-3	CASSRSMGGNTIYF	TGTGCCAGCAGCCGTTCCATGGGAGGAAACACCATATATTTT
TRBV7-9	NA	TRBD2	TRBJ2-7	CASSFRLAADAYEQYF	TGTGCCAGCAGCTTCCGGCTAGCGGCCGACGCCTACGAGCAGTACTTC
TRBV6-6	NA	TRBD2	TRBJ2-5	CASNPSGGVGETQYF	TGTGCCAGCAACCCTAGCGGGGGGGTTGGGGAGACCCAGTACTTC
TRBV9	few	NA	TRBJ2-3	CASSVAIGSGLHTDTQYF	TGTGCCAGCAGCGTAGCTATAGGGTCGGGACTGCACACAGATACGCAGTATTTT
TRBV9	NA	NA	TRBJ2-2	CASSVEVRGLPVGELFF	TGTGCCAGCAGCGTAGAGGTTAGGGGACTCCCAGTCGGGGAGCTGTTTTTT
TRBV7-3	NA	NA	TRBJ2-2	CASSRAKGTGELFF	TGTGCCAGCAGCCGGGCGAAGGGCACCGGGGAGCTGTTTTTT
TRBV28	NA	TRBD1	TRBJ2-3	CASRLNRGRLTDTQYF	TGTGCCAGCAGACTAAACAGGGGGCGCTTAACAGATACGCAGTATTTT
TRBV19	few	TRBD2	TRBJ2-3	CASSMGTIYTDTQYF	TGTGCCAGTAGTATGGGGACTATCTACACAGATACGCAGTATTTT
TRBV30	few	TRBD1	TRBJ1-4	CAWSLGQGAEKLFF	TGTGCCTGGAGTTTAGGACAGGGGGCAGAAAAACTGTTTTTT
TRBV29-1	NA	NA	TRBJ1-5	CSVRMQGVGQPQHF	TGCAGCGTTAGAATGCAGGGCGTTGGTCAGCCCCAGCATTTT
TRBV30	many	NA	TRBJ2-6	CARSSGGAGANVLTF	TGTGCCCGCTCGTCCGGGGGCGCTGGGGCCAACGTCCTGACTTTC